Following are 21 T cell receptor beta chains from one sample sequenced in a study of T cell repertoires in cytomegalovirus infection. Using its own MiXCR run on the reads, TCRdb lists one record per CDR3 protein. The repertoire holds 310,000 or so distinct CDR3 sequences, with 8% to 10% as singletons. The source material was PBMCs. Every receptor here comes from a human donor in good health (CMV status not recorded). Some clones in this sample may be carry-over from other donors' samples.

This clonotype was detected ten times or more. The chain combines TRBV28 with TRBJ1-2; a possible D gene is TRBD1 (6 bases). V was pared by 5 bases and J by 8 bases, with 18 bases between. Looked up from germline, CDR1 is MDHEN and CDR2 is SYDVKM. The CDR3 covers 14 residues. This chain's CDR3 is CASSTFRGSSGYTF. Here the CDR3 DNA reads TGTGCCAGCAGTACTTTCAGGGGTAGTAGCGGCTACACCTTC.

This clonotype was recorded many times. V is TRBV28 and J is TRBJ1-1, with D possibly matching TRBD1 (6 bases). Germline lookup yields CDR1 MDHEN and CDR2 SYDVKM. This CDR3 spans 15 amino acids. V lost 1 base and J lost 5, with 14 bases in between. CDR3 loop: CASSLLQQGRTEAFF. In DNA, the CDR3 is TGTGCCAGCAGTTTATTACAACAGGGTCGGACTGAAGCTTTCTTT.

This clonotype was detected ten times or more. J is TRBJ2-5 and V is TRBV5-1; TRBD2 aligns across 11 bases. Looked up from germline, CDR1 is SGHRS and CDR2 is YFSETQ. V dropped 2 bases and J dropped 5; count of bases not matched to a gene: 5. This CDR3 comprises 15 residues. CDR3 in DNA: TGCGCCAGCAGCTTACGACTAGCGGGGATGGAGACCCAGTACTTC. Its protein product is CASSLRLAGMETQYF.

This clonotype was seen at least ten times. This chain joins TRBV19 and TRBJ1-2; D unclear. Germline V lookup: CDR1 LNHDA, CDR2 SQIVND (reference sequence). The CDR3 length is 15 residues. Trimming took 3 bases from V and 2 from J, leaving 13 bases between them. As DNA, the CDR3 is TGTGCCAGTAGTATCGGCGGTGGGCTGAACTATGGCTACACCTTC. Translated, it gives CASSIGGGLNYGYTF.

This clonotype was counted at least ten times. The genes are TRBV7-2 and TRBJ1-6; D is unclear. CDR1 is SGHTA and CDR2 is FQGNSA in the germline V gene. The length of the CDR3 is 15 residues. V was clipped by 5 bases and J by 7 bases, with 15 bases between them. The CDR3 DNA is TGTGCCAGCAGCCCTCCCGGGGAGAGCAATTCACCCCTCCACTTT. It specifies CASSPPGESNSPLHF.

The chain uses TRBV20-1 and TRBJ1-4; a weak D match, TRBD1 (5 bases). V gave up 5 bases and J gave up 4 bases, with 8 bases separating them. The germline V gene has CDR1 DFQATT and CDR2 SNEGSKA (reference sequence). The CDR3 covers 12 residues. The chain's CDR3 is CSAWDLNEKLFF. DNA of the CDR3: TGCAGTGCTTGGGACCTTAATGAAAAACTGTTTTTT.

This clonotype has ten or more counts. This rearrangement joins TRBV3-1 to TRBJ1-1, with D possibly matching TRBD1 (5 bases). Germline CDR1 is LGHDT and CDR2 is YNNKEL (reference sequence). This CDR3 contains 15 residues. The V end lost 0 bases, the J end lost 6 bases, and 14 bases lay between the germline ends. The CDR3 bases are TGTGCCAGCAGCCAAGACGGGGGACTGAAGGCTGAAGCTTTCTTT. Translating gives CASSQDGGLKAEAFF.

As to this clonotype: Being one base from a much bigger clone, this may be a read error. The chain links TRBV4-3 to TRBJ2-1; 7 positions agree with TRBD2. This CDR3 contains 16 residues. From germline, CDR1 is LGHNA and CDR2 YSLEER. The CDR3 coding sequence is TGCGCCAGCAGCCAAGGGCCCGGCGGGGGTTACAATGAGCAGATCTTC. The encoded protein is CASSQGPGGGYNEQIF.

Of note for this clonotype: A much larger clone differs from this one at a single base, so this may be a read error. The CDR3 DNA reads as TGTGCCAGCAGCCAGAACAGGGCCGATAATTCACCCCTCCGCTTT. This sequence encodes CASSQNRADNSPLRF. V usage is TRBV4-2 and J usage is TRBJ1-6; tentative D call: TRBD1 (6 bases). Germline assignment: CDR1 LGHNA and CDR2 YNFKEQ. This CDR3 region has 15 residues.

This clonotype turned up a few times. The V call is TRBV9, the J call TRBJ2-5; D unclear. The CDR3 is 13 residues long. V lost 0 bases and J lost 1, with 4 bases in between. CDR1 SGDLS and CDR2 YYNGEE come from the germline V gene. Written as DNA, the CDR3 is TGTGCCAGCAGCGTAGAGTTCCAAGAGACCCAGTACTTC. The encoded protein is CASSVEFQETQYF.

This clonotype was picked up many times. The rearrangement joins TRBV7-2 to TRBJ1-6, with no clear D. This CDR3 has 14 amino acids. The V end was cut by 5 bases, the J end by 9 bases, with 14 bases between. Germline lookup yields CDR1 SGHTA and CDR2 FQGNSA. Written as DNA, the CDR3 is TGTGCCAGCAGCCCCGGGCCTGTTGGTTCACCCCTCCACTTT. As protein: CASSPGPVGSPLHF.

This clonotype was recorded at least ten times. The chain carries TRBV25-1 and TRBJ2-2; 7 nucleotides align to TRBD1. The CDR3 has 15 residues. Per germline, CDR1 MGHDK and CDR2 SYGVNS. V lost 5 bases, J lost 1 base, and 4 bases stayed unmatched. This CDR3 is CASSSRQGNTGELFF. The DNA for the CDR3 is TGTGCCAGCAGTTCAAGACAGGGGAACACCGGGGAGCTGTTTTTT. Drawing the rest from reference TRBV25-1 and TRBJ2-2, the complete variable domain is EADIYQTPRYLVIGTGKKITLECSQTMGHDKMYWYQQDPGMELHLIHYSYGVNSTEKGDLSSESTVSRIRTEHFPLTLESARPSHTSQYLCASSSRQGNTGELFFGEGSRLTVL.

Ten or more counts support this clonotype. The V and J genes are TRBV10-3 and TRBJ2-6; TRBD1 aligns across 7 bases. There are 18 residues in the CDR3. V lost 6 bases, J lost 1 base, and 12 bases stayed unmatched. Germline CDR1 reads ENHRY; CDR2 reads SYGVKD. In nucleotides, the CDR3 is TGTGCCATCAGGGAAACAGGGGCGAGGGAGTCTGGGGCCAACGTCCTGACTTTC. This encodes CAIRETGARESGANVLTF.

This clonotype has a count of ten or more. The V call is TRBV7-6, the J call TRBJ2-1; 9 nucleotides match TRBD2. This CDR3 is built from 14 residues. Germline V CDR1 and CDR2: SGHVS, FNYEAQ. Trimming cost V 5 bases and J 4 bases; bases outside gene matches: 3. As DNA, the CDR3 is TGTGCCAGCAGCCTGACTAGCGGTTACAATGAGCAGTTCTTC. Encoded protein: CASSLTSGYNEQFF.

This clonotype was recorded many times. The rearrangement links TRBV4-1 to TRBJ1-1; D call uncertain. Germline values: CDR1 MGHRA, CDR2 YSYEKL. Trimming removed 1 base at V and 4 bases at J, with 10 bases between. The CDR3 totals 14 residues. The CDR3 is CASSQGPQGTEAFF. The DNA of the CDR3 is TGCGCCAGCAGCCAAGGCCCCCAAGGCACTGAAGCTTTCTTT.

This chain connects TRBV19 to TRBJ1-1, with 7 bases lining up with TRBD1. With 1 base clipped from V and 4 bases from J, the junction kept 3 bases outside the gene matches. The CDR3 contains 14 residues. CDR1 and CDR2 (germline): LNHDA, SQIVND (reference sequence). CDR3 in amino acids: CASSIGQGSTEAFF. Here the CDR3 DNA reads TGTGCCAGTAGTATAGGACAGGGTAGCACTGAAGCTTTCTTT.

The table lists this clonotype with many counts. The chain combines TRBV27 with TRBJ2-4; D might be TRBD1 or TRBD2, each matching 5 bases. With 4 bases removed from V and 7 bases from J, the gap between germline ends came to 23 bases. CDR3 length: 17 residues. The germline V gene has CDR1 MNHEY and CDR2 SMNVEV (reference sequence). Written as DNA, the CDR3 is TGTGCCAGCAGTTCAATTCCGGGACCCTCCGGCGGGAACATTCAGTACTTC. This gives the protein CASSSIPGPSGGNIQYF.

This clonotype was picked up many times. The chain has TRBV7-2 and TRBJ2-5; perhaps TRBD2 as D (5 bases). Per germline, CDR1 SGHTA and CDR2 FQGNSA. CDR3 length equals 14 residues. V lost 1 base, J lost 1 base, and 7 bases lay in between. CDR3 in DNA: TGTGCCAGCAGCTTAGGGGCGGGCCAAGAGACCCAGTACTTC. Its translation: CASSLGAGQETQYF.

This clonotype was counted ten times or more. The rearrangement uses TRBV14 and TRBJ2-5; D is ambiguous. This CDR3 has 14 residues. From germline, CDR1 is SGHDN and CDR2 FVKESK. V shed 4 bases and J shed 0 bases, with 9 bases lying between them. CDR3 sequence: CASSLPEYQETQYF. The CDR3, as DNA: TGTGCCAGCAGCCTCCCGGAGTACCAAGAGACCCAGTACTTC. Based on the CDR3 plus reference TRBV14 and TRBJ2-5, the full variable domain is EAGVTQFPSHSVIEKGQTVTLRCDPISGHDNLYWYRRVMGKEIKFLLHFVKESKQDESGMPNNRFLAERTGGTYSTLKVQPAELEDSGVYFCASSLPEYQETQYFGPGTRLLVL.

Many counts were recorded for this clonotype. The chain recombines TRBV7-2 with TRBJ2-5, with a weak D call TRBD2 (5 bases). Deletions cut 6 bases from V and 4 bases from J, with 9 bases between. The CDR3 runs 12 residues. Per germline, CDR1 SGHTA and CDR2 FQGNSA. The CDR3 region is CASRQAGETQYF. CDR3 sequence (DNA): TGTGCCAGCAGGCAGGCGGGAGAGACCCAGTACTTC.

The table lists this clonotype with many counts. The rearrangement uses TRBV7-2 and TRBJ1-1; no clear D gene. Germline-derived CDR1 and CDR2 are SGHTA and FQGNSA. The CDR3 has 12 residues. Trimming took 3 bases from V and 6 from J, leaving 8 bases between them. CDR3 sequence reads: CASSLVRAEAFF. The CDR3 DNA reads TGTGCCAGCAGCTTGGTGAGGGCTGAAGCTTTCTTT.